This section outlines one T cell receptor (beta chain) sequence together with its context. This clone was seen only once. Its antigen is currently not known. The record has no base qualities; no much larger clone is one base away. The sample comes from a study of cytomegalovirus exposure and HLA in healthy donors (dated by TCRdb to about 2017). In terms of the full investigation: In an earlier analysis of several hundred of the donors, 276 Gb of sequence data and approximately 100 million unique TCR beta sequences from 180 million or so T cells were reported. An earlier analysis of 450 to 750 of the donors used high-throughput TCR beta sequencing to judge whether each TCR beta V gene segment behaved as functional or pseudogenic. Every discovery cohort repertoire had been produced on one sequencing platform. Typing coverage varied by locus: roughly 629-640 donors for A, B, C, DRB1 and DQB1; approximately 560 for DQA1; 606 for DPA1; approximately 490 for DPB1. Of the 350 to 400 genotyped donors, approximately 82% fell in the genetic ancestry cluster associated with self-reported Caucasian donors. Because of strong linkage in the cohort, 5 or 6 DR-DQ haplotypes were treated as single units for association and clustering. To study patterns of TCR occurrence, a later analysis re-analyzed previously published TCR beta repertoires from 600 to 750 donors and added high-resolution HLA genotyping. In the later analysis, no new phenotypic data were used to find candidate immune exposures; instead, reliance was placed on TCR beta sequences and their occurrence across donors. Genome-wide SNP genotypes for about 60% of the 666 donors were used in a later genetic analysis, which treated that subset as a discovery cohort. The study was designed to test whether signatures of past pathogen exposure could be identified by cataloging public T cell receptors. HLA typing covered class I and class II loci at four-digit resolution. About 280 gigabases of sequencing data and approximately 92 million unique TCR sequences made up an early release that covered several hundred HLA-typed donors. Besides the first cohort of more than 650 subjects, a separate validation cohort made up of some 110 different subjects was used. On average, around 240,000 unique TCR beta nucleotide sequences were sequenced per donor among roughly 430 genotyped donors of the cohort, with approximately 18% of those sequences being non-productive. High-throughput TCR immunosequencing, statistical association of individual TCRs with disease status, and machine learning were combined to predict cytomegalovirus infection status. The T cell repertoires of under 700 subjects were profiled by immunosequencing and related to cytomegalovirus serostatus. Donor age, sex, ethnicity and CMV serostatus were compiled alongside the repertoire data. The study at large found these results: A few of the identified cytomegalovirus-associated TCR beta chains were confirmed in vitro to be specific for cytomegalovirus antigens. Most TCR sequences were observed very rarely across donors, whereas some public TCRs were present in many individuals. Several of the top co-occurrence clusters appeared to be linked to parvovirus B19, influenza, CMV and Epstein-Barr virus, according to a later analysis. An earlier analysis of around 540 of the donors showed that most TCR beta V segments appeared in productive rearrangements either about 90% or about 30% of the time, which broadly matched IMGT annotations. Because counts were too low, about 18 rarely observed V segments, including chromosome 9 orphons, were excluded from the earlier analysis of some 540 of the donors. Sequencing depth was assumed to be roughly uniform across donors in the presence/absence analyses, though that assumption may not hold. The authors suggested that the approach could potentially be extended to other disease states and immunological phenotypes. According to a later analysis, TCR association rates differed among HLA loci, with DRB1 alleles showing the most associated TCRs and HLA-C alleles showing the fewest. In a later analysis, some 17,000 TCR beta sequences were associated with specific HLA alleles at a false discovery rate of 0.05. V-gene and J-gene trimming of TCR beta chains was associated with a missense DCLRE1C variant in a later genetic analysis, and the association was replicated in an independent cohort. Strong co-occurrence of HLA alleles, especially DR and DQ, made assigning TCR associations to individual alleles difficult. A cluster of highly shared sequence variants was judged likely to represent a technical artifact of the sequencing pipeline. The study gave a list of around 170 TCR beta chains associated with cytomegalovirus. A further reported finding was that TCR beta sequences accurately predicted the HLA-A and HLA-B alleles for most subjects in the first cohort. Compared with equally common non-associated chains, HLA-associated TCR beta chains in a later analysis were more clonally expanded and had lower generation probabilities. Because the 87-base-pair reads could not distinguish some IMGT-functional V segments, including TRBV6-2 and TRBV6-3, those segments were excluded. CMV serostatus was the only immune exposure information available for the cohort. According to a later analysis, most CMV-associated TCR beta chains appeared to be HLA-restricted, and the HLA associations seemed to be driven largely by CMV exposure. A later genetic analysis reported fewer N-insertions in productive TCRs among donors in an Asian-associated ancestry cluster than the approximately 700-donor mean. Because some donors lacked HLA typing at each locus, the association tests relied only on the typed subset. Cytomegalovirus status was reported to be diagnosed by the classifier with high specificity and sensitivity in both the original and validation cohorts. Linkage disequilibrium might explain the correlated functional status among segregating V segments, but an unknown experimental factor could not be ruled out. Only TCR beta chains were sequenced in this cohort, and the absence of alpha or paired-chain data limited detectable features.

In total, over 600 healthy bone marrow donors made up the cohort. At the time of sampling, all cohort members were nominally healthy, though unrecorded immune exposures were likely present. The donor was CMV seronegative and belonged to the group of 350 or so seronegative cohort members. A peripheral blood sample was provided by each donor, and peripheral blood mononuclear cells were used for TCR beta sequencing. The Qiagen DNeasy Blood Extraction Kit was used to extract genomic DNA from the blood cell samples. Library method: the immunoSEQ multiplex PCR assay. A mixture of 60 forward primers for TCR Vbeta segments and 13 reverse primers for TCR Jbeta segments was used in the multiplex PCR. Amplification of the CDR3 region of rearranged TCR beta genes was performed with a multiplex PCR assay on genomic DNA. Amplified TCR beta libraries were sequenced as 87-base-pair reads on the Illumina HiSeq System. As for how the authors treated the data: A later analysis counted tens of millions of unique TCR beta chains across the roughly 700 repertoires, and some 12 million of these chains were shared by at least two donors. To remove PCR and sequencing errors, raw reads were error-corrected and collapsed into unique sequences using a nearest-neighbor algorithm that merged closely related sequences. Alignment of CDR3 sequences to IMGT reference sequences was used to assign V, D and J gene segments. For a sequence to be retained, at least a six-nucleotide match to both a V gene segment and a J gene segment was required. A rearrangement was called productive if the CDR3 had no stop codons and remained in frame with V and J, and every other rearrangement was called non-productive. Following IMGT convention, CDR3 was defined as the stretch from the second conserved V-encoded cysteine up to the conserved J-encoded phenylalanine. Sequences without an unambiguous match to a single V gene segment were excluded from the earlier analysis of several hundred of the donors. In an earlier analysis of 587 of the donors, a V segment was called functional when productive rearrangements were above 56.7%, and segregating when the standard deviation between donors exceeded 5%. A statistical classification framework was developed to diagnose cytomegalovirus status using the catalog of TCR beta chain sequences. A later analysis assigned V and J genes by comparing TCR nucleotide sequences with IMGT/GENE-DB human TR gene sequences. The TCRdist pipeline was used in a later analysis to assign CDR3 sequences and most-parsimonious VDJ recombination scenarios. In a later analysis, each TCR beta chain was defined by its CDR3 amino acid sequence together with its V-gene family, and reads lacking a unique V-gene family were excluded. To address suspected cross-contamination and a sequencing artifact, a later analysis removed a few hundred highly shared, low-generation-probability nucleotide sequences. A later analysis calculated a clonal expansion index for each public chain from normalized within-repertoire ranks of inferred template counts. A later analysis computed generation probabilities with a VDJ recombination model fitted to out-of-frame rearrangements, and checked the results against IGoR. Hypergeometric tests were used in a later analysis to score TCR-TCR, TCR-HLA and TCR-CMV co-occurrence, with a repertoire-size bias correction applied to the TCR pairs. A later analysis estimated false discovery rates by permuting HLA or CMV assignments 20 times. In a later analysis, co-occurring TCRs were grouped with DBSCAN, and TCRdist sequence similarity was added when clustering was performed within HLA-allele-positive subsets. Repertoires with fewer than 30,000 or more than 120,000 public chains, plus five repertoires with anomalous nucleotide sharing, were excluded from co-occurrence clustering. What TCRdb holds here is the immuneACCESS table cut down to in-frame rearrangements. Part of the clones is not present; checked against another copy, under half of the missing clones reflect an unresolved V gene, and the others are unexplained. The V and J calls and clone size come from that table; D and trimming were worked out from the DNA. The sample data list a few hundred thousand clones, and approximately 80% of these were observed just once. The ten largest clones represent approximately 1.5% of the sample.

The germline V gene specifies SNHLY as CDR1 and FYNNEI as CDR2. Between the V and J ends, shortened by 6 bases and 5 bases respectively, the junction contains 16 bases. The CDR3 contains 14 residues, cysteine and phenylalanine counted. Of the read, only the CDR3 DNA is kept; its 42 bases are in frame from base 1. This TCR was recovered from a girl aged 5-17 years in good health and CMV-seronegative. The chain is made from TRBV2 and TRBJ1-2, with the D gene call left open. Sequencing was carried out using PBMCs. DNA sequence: TGTGCCAGCAGCAATAGCGCTACGGATTATGGCTACACCTTC. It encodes CASSNSATDYGYTF.